In its sample, the clone carrying this T cell receptor beta chain was seen a few times. Antigen unknown. This entry comes from a study of blood T cells in healthy people across ages. The CDR3 sequence is 15 residues long. The V end lost 7 bases, the J end lost 0 bases, and 13 bases lay between the germline ends. CDR1 and CDR2 (germline): MNHNY, SVGAGI (reference sequence). Combining a sample-barcoded 5' primer with a J-beta primer mix, a second PCR ran for roughly 6 to 11 cycles. TCRdb called the 5' RACE reads again in MiXCR, with one record for every CDR3 protein. The sample carries around 1.5 million distinct CDR3 sequences, roughly 64% recorded once. The study's findings and limits: With unsorted PBMCs, a conclusive comparison of naive versus antigen-experienced cells was not possible.

This sequence joins TRBV6-6 and TRBJ1-5; D is undetermined. Material for sequencing was blood. The receptor was isolated from a young man in good health. In DNA, the CDR3 is TGTGCCAGCAACCTCGAGGGTTCTAGCAATCAGCCCCAGCATTTT. It specifies CASNLEGSSNQPQHF.